A single sample is the source of the 15 T cell receptor beta chains below, sequenced in a study of beta chain features in type 1 diabetes. These receptors' antigens are unknown. All of the isolated RNA was reverse transcribed, so expressed TCRB transcripts were sequenced. Sequencing used immunoSEQ multiplex PCR; TCRdb keeps in-frame clones, though not all of them. The table records some 660,000 clones, around 15% of them present only once. Whole-study findings and limits: In all four CD4+ subsets, TCRB CDR3 length was significantly, moderately reduced in type 1 diabetes.

Sequencing input: naive CD4+ T cells from blood. These receptors were collected from a young man with type 1 diabetes.

This clone was observed a handful of times. The chain links TRBV6-4 to TRBJ1-2; perhaps TRBD1 as D (5 bases). CDR3 length: 12 residues. V was clipped by 4 bases and J by 4 bases, with 7 bases between them. Germline V gene data show CDR1 as MRHNA and CDR2 as SNTAGT. The CDR3 region has the DNA TGTGCCAGCAGTGGGGACGGCTATGGCTACACCTTC. It specifies CASSGDGYGYTF.

The rearrangement links TRBV2 to TRBJ2-7; D is unresolved. Trimming stripped 6 bases from V and 2 bases from J, with 14 bases between. In germline, CDR1 is SNHLY, CDR2 FYNNEI. The CDR3 totals 14 residues. CDR3 sequence reads: CASSPLDRAYEQYF. The CDR3 DNA reads as TGTGCCAGCAGCCCCTTGGACCGTGCCTACGAGCAGTACTTC.

This clone was seen a handful of times. The chain combines TRBV29-1 with TRBJ1-3; a weak D match, TRBD1 (5 bases). The germline V and J ends were trimmed by 4 bases and 0 bases, with 13 bases remaining between them. Germline CDR1 and CDR2: SQVTM and ANQGSEA. This CDR3 contains 15 residues. The CDR3, as DNA: TGCAGCGTTGCCCGGGACCGCGACTCTGGAAACACCATATATTTT. It is translated as CSVARDRDSGNTIYF.

This clone has only a few counts. The chain uses TRBV4-3 and TRBJ1-2; D uncertain. Germline CDR1 LGHNA, CDR2 YSLEER. Trimming removed 2 bases at V and 2 bases at J, with 15 bases between. The CDR3 is 16 amino acids. The CDR3 protein is CASSQPFGRQNYGYTF. The CDR3 DNA follows: TGCGCCAGCAGCCAACCCTTTGGCAGGCAGAACTATGGCTACACCTTC.

This clone has a handful of counts. Distinct nucleotide sequences in the sample also encode this CDR3. V gene TRBV30 combines with J gene TRBJ1-5, with unresolved D. The CDR3 extends over 14 amino acids. Germline CDR1 GTSNPN, CDR2 SVGIG (reference sequence). Trimming stripped 0 bases from V and 4 bases from J, with 10 bases between. Written as DNA, the CDR3 is TGTGCCTGGAGTGTACTGGGCAGTAATCAGCCCCAGCATTTT. It yields the protein CAWSVLGSNQPQHF.

This clone was observed a few times. The chain is built from TRBV4-1 and TRBJ2-7; 8 positions match TRBD1. The germline V gene has CDR1 MGHRA and CDR2 YSYEKL. The CDR3 extends over 17 amino acids. J gave up 2 bases and V 0 bases, and 9 bases lay outside the gene matches. CDR3 residues: CASSQEGDRGGTYEQYF. The DNA for the CDR3 is TGCGCCAGCAGCCAAGAGGGAGACAGGGGTGGGACCTACGAGCAGTACTTC.

This clone has just a few counts. The J gene is TRBJ2-7, the V gene TRBV29-1; TRBD2 agrees at 9 bases. Germline lookup yields CDR1 SQVTM and CDR2 ANQGSEA. The trim removed 6 bases at V and 6 bases at J, leaving 12 bases unmatched. The CDR3 extends over 14 amino acids. CDR3 nucleotides: TGCAGCGTAAGCCCGGGACTAGCAGCTTTCGAGCAGTACTTC. It yields the protein CSVSPGLAAFEQYF.

The chain employs TRBV5-1 and TRBJ2-1; the D is unclear. V gave up 5 bases and J gave up 9 bases, with 9 bases separating them. The CDR3 runs to 11 residues. Germline V gene lookup returns CDR1 SGHRS and CDR2 YFSETQ. CDR3 in amino acids: CASRVETEQFF. Written as DNA, the CDR3 is TGCGCCAGCAGGGTTGAAACTGAGCAGTTCTTC.

The chain uses TRBV9 and TRBJ2-5; D remains ambiguous. The CDR3 is 11 amino acids. Germline V gene sequence: CDR1 SGDLS, CDR2 YYNGEE. The ends were cut back, 7 bases at V and 5 bases at J, with 9 bases in the middle. CDR3 loop: CASGSKETQYF. The CDR3 DNA sequence: TGTGCCAGCGGGTCGAAGGAGACCCAGTACTTC. Full variable domain (outside the CDR3, taken from reference TRBV9 and TRBJ2-5): DSGVTQTPKHLITATGQRVTLRCSPRSGDLSVYWYQQSLDQGLQFLIQYYNGEERAKGNILERFSAQQFPDLHSELNLSSLELGDSALYFCASGSKETQYFGPGTRLLVL.

This clone was seen only a few times. The V and J genes are TRBV27 and TRBJ2-5; TRBD1 matches at 8 bases. There are 14 residues in the CDR3. J gave up 1 base and V 5 bases, and 3 bases lay outside the gene matches. Germline-derived CDR1 and CDR2 are MNHEY and SMNVEV (reference sequence). The CDR3: CASSGQGLQETQYF. The CDR3 bases are TGTGCCAGCAGTGGACAGGGACTCCAAGAGACCCAGTACTTC.

This clone appeared a few times. The rearrangement joins TRBV4-2 to TRBJ2-5; D tentatively fits TRBD1 or TRBD2 (6 bases each). The CDR3 contains 15 residues. Germline CDR1 is LGHNA and CDR2 is YNFKEQ. V gave up 0 bases and J gave up 5 bases, with 13 bases separating them. The CDR3 spells CASSQEPGAAETQYF. In DNA form, the CDR3 reads TGTGCCAGCAGCCAAGAACCGGGGGCGGCGGAGACCCAGTACTTC.

This clone has just a few counts. The chain combines TRBV7-6 with TRBJ1-2; 10 bases fit TRBD1. V lost 3 bases to trimming and J lost 8 bases; unmatched junction nucleotides: 3. This CDR3 has 13 residues. Germline CDR1 reads SGHVS; CDR2 reads FNYEAQ. CDR3 in DNA: TGTGCCAGCAGCTTCGGACAGGGGGACGGCTACACCTTC. It is translated as CASSFGQGDGYTF.

This clone was seen only a few times. The V and J genes are TRBV27 and TRBJ2-7, with a possible D match to TRBD2 (5 bases). The CDR3 is 13 residues long. Germline V CDR1 and CDR2: MNHEY, SMNVEV (reference sequence). V dropped 3 bases and J dropped 6 bases, with 12 bases sitting between them. CDR3 nucleotide sequence: TGTGCCAGCAGTTTTAGTCGTGGAGGCGAGCAGTACTTC. Translated, it gives CASSFSRGGEQYF.

This rearrangement joins TRBV28 to TRBJ2-1; 11 bases map to TRBD1. Germline V CDR1 and CDR2: MDHEN, SYDVKM. The J segment lost 4 bases and the V segment lost 6 bases, leaving 5 bases of the junction unmatched. The CDR3 is made up of 15 amino acids. CDR3 protein: CASRAGQGAYNEQFF. CDR3 DNA sequence: TGTGCCAGCAGGGCCGGACAGGGGGCGTACAATGAGCAGTTCTTC.

This chain links TRBV9 with TRBJ1-1; 9 bases fit TRBD1. CDR3 size: 15 residues. Germline V lookup: CDR1 SGDLS, CDR2 YYNGEE. V lost 6 bases to trimming and J lost 6 bases; unmatched junction nucleotides: 12. The CDR3 sequence: CASTGQGNEQPEAFF. The CDR3 coding sequence is TGTGCCAGCACGGGACAGGGAAATGAACAGCCTGAAGCTTTCTTT.